A selection of T cell receptor beta chains follows, all from one sample in a study of T-cell reconstitution after alpha-beta-depleted transplantation in children. One entry per CDR3 protein results from TCRdb running MiXCR on the PCR reads. The sample consists of some 490,000 distinct CDR3 sequences, under 15% of them appearing once. The specimen was PBMCs from the stem cell graft donor, collected from the stem cell graft. Receptors were obtained from a human donor who donated a stem cell graft to a child with combined immunodeficiency. The CDR3 runs from the conserved cysteine through the conserved F or W. D genes are given only for firm matches. Expanded clones are given a class, and other clones once, few, many or no size at all.

v_call	clone_size	j_call	d_call	cdr3_nt	cdr3_aa
TRBV7-2	many	TRBJ2-1	-	TGTGCCAGCAGCCCCGACTACTTTAATGAGCAGTTCTTC	CASSPDYFNEQFF
TRBV7-8	-	TRBJ2-7	TRBD1	TGTGCCAGCAGCTTAGGGAGTGGGACAGGACCCTACGAGCAGTACTTC	CASSLGSGTGPYEQYF
TRBV6-2/TRBV6-3	few	TRBJ2-1	TRBD2	TGTGCCACCCTGGGGAGCGGGAGGGGGTCCTACAATGAGCAGTTCTTC	CATLGSGRGSYNEQFF
TRBV18	few	TRBJ1-5	-	TGTGCCAGCTCTTCCGGGGAAAATCAGCCCCAGCATTTT	CASSSGENQPQHF
TRBV29-1	few	TRBJ2-4	TRBD2	TGCAGCGTTGTATGGCGGGAGTTAGCCAAAAACATTCAGTACTTC	CSVVWRELAKNIQYF
TRBV28	many	TRBJ2-3	TRBD2	TGTGCCAGCAGCCCAGCCCGACTAGCGGGGGACACAGATACGCAGTATTTT	CASSPARLAGDTDTQYF
TRBV20-1	many	TRBJ2-1	TRBD1	TGCAGTGCTCCACCGGGACAGGGCTACAATGAGCAGTTCTTC	CSAPPGQGYNEQFF
TRBV4-2	-	TRBJ2-2	-	TGTGCCAGCAGCTTCCCCCGGGACAAGGACACCGGGGAGCTGTTTTTT	CASSFPRDKDTGELFF
TRBV10-3	many	TRBJ2-3	TRBD2	TGTGCCATCAGTGAGTCGGCGGGAGAGTACACAGATACGCAGTATTTT	CAISESAGEYTDTQYF
TRBV24-1	many	TRBJ2-5	TRBD1	TGTGCCACCAGTGTTGCGGACAGGGGAGAGACCCAGTACTTC	CATSVADRGETQYF
TRBV4-3	-	TRBJ2-2	TRBD1	TGCGCCAGCAGCCAAGGGACAGGTCGCACCGGGGAGCTGTTTTTT	CASSQGTGRTGELFF
TRBV7-9	-	TRBJ2-3	-	TGTGCCAGCAGCCGACCCGGGGCAATTGCAGATACGCAGTATTTT	CASSRPGAIADTQYF
TRBV20-1	few	TRBJ2-3	TRBD1	TGCAGTGCTCTCCGGACAGGTAGAACGAGCACAGATACGCAGTATTTT	CSALRTGRTSTDTQYF
TRBV4-3	-	TRBJ2-1	-	TGCGCCAGCAGCCAAGATAGCGGAACCTACAATGAGCAGTTCTTC	CASSQDSGTYNEQFF
TRBV4-2	-	TRBJ1-5	-	TGTGCCAGCAGCCGCTCGTTGTACAGCAACAATCAGCCCCAGCATTTT	CASSRSLYSNNQPQHF